This TCR beta chain was obtained from a study of monozygotic twins with inflammatory bowel disease. General study points: What may have added variability to patient repertoires is that immunosuppressive treatments differed.

On this clonotype itself: Its antigen is unknown.

Germline V lookup: CDR1 SGDLS, CDR2 YYNGEE. This CDR3 is built from 14 residues. TCRdb re-called the 5' RACE reads and shows each CDR3 protein once, DNA omitted. The sample has roughly 320,000 distinct CDR3 sequences. The receptor comes from a human donor with ulcerative colitis or Crohn's disease, or a healthy co-twin of an affected twin (not recorded which). The specimen was blood. The rearrangement uses TRBV9 and TRBJ1-2. The CDR3 spells CASSVEANIHGYTF.